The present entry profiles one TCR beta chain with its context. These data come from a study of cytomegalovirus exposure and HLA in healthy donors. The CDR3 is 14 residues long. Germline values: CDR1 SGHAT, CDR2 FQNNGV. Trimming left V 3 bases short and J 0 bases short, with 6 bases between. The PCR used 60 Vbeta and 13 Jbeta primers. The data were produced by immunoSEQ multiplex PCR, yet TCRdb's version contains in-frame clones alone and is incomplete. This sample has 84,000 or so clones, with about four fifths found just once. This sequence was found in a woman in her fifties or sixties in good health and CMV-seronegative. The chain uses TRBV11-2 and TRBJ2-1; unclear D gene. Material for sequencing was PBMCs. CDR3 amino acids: CASSLTISYNEQFF. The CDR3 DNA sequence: TGTGCCAGCAGCTTGACAATCTCCTACAATGAGCAGTTCTTC.